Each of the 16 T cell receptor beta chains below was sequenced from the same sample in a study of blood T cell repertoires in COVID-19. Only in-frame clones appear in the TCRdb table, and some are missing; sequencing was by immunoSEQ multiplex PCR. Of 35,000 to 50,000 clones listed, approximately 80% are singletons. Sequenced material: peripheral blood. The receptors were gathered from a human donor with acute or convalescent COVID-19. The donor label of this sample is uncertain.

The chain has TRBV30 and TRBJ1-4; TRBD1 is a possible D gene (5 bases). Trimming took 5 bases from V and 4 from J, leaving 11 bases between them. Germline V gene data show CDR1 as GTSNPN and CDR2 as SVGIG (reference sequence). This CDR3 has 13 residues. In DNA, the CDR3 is TGTGCCTGGGCAGGGCCGGGTAATGAAAAACTGTTTTTT. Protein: CAWAGPGNEKLFF. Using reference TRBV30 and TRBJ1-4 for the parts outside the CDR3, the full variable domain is SQTIHQWPATLVQPVGSPLSLECTVEGTSNPNLYWYRQAAGRGLQLLFYSVGIGQISSEVPQNLSASRPQDRQFILSSKKLLLSDSGFYLCAWAGPGNEKLFFGSGTQLSVL.

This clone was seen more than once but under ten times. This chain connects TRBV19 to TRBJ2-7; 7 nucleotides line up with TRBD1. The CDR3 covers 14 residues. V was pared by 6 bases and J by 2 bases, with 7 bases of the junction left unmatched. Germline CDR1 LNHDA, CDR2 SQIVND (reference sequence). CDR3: CASSPATGPYEQYF. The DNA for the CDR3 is TGTGCCAGTAGCCCGGCGACAGGGCCCTACGAGCAGTACTTC.

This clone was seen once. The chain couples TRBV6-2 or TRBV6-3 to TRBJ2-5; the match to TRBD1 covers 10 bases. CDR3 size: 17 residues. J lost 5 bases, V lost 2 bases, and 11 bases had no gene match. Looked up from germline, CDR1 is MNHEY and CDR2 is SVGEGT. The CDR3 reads CASSYQTSTGGRETQYF. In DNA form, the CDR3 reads TGTGCCAGCAGTTACCAAACCTCGACAGGGGGCCGGGAGACCCAGTACTTC.

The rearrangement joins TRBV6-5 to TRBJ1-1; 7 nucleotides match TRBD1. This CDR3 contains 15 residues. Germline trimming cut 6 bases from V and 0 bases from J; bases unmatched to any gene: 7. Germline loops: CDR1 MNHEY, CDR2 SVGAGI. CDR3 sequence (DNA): TGTGCCAGCAGCCGACAGACAGGGATGAACACTGAAGCTTTCTTT. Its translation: CASSRQTGMNTEAFF.

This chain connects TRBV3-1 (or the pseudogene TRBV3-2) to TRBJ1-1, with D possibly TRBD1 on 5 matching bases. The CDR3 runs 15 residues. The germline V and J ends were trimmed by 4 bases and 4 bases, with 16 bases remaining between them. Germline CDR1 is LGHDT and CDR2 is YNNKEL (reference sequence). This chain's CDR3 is CASSRNFRESTEAFF. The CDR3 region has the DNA TGTGCCAGCAGCCGAAACTTCAGGGAAAGCACTGAAGCTTTCTTT.

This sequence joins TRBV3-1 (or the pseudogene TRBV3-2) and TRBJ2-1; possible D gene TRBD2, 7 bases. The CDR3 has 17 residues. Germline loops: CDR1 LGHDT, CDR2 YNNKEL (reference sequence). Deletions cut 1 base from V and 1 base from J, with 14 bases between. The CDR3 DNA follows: TGTGCCAGCAGCCAAGTTCGGGGGGCACTTTCCTACAATGAGCAGTTCTTC. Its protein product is CASSQVRGALSYNEQFF.

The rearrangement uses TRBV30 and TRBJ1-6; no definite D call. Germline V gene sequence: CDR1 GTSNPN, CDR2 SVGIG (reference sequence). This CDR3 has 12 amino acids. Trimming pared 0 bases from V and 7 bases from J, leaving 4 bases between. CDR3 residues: CAWSVQNSPLHF. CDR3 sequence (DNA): TGTGCCTGGAGTGTCCAGAATTCACCCCTCCACTTT. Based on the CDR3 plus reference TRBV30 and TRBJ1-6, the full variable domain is SQTIHQWPATLVQPVGSPLSLECTVEGTSNPNLYWYRQAAGRGLQLLFYSVGIGQISSEVPQNLSASRPQDRQFILSSKKLLLSDSGFYLCAWSVQNSPLHFGNGTRLTVT.

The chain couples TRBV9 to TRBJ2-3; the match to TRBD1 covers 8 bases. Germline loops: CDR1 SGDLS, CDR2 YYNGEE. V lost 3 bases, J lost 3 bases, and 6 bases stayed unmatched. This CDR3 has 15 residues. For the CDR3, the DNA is TGTGCCAGCAGCGCGACAGGGGTTCGGACAGATACGCAGTATTTT. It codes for CASSATGVRTDTQYF.

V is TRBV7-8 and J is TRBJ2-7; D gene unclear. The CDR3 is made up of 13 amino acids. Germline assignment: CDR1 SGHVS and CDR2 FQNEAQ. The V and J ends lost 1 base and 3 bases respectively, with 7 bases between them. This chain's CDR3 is CASSLEQVYEQYF. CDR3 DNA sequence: TGTGCCAGCAGCTTAGAGCAGGTCTACGAGCAGTACTTC.

The CDR3 DNA is TGCGCCAGCAGCCAAGACCCAGCGGGAGGACTCTACAATGAGCAGTTCTTC. Its protein is CASSQDPAGGLYNEQFF. The chain employs TRBV4-1 and TRBJ2-1; 9 nucleotides agree with TRBD2. The length of the CDR3 is 17 residues. Germline CDR1 is MGHRA and CDR2 is YSYEKL. The J segment lost 3 bases and the V segment lost 0 bases, leaving 6 bases of the junction unmatched.

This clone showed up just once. In DNA form, the CDR3 reads TGTGCCAGCTCACCCGCCGGGAGGCAAGGCTACACCTTC. Its protein is CASSPAGRQGYTF. The chain employs TRBV18 and TRBJ1-2; D gene unclear. The germline V gene has CDR1 KGHSH and CDR2 LQKENI. The CDR3 runs to 13 residues. Trimming removed 3 bases from V and 8 bases from J, with 13 bases in between.

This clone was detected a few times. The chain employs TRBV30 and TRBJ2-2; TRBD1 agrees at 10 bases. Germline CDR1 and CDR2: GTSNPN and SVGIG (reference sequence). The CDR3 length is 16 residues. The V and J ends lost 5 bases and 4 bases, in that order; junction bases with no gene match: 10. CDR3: CAWFPDRGRGTGELFF. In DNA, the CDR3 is TGTGCCTGGTTCCCCGACAGGGGGCGCGGCACCGGGGAGCTGTTTTTT.

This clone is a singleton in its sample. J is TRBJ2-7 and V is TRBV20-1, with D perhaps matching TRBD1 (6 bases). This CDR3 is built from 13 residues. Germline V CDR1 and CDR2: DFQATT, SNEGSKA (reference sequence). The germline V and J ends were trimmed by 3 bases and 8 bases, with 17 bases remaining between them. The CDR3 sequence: CSASMDSSRKQYF. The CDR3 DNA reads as TGCAGTGCTAGTATGGACAGCTCTCGTAAGCAGTACTTC.

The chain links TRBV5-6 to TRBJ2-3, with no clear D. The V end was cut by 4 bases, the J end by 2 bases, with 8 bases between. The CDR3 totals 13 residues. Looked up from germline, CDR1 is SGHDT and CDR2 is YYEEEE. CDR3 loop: CASSKSSTDTQYF. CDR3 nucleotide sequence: TGTGCCAGCAGCAAATCCTCCACAGATACGCAGTATTTT.

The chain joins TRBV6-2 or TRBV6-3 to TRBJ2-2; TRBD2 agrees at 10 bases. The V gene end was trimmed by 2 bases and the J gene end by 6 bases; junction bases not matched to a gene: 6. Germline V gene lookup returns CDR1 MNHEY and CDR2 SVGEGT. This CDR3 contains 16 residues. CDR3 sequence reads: CASSYLSSGGSGELFF. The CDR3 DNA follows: TGTGCCAGCAGTTACCTGTCTAGCGGGGGCTCCGGGGAGCTGTTTTTT.

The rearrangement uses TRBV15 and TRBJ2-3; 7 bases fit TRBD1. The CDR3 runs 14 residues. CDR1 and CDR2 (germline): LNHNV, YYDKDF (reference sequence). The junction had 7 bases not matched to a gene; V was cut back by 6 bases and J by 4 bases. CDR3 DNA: TGTGCCACCAGTAGCCAGGGGGACGCAGATACGCAGTATTTT. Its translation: CATSSQGDADTQYF.